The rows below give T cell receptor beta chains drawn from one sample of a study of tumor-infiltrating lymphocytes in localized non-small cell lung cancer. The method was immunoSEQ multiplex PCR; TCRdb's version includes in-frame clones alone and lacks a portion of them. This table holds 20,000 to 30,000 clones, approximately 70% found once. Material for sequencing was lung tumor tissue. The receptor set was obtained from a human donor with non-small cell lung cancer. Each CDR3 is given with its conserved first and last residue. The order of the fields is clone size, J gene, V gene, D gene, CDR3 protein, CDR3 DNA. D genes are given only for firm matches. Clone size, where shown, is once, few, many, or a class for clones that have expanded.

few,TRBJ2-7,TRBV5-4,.,CASSQAGDNYEQYF,TGTGCCAGCAGCCAAGCCGGGGATAATTACGAGCAGTACTTC
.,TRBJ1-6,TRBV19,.,CASSIGWDSPLHF,TGTGCCAGTAGTATAGGGTGGGATTCACCCCTCCACTTT
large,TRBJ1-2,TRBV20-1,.,CSAPDYGYTF,TGCAGTGCCCCTGACTATGGCTACACCTTC
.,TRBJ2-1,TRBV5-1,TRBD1,CASSQGQGSANEQFF,TGCGCCAGCAGCCAGGGACAGGGGTCGGCCAATGAGCAGTTCTTC
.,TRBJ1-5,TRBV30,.,CAWSRDVNQPQHF,TGTGCCTGGAGTCGGGACGTCAATCAGCCCCAGCATTTT
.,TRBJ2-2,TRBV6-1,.,CASSEGRLGTTGELFF,TGTGCCAGCAGTGAGGGGCGTTTGGGTACGACCGGGGAGCTGTTTTTT
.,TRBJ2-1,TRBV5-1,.,CASSPDRAGNEQFF,TGCGCCAGCAGCCCAGACAGGGCGGGAAATGAGCAGTTCTTC
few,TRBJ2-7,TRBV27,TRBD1,CASAYQGAYEQYF,TGTGCCAGCGCCTATCAGGGGGCCTACGAGCAGTACTTC
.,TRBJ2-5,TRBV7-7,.,CASSVAPVAQETQYF,TGTGCCAGCAGCGTGGCCCCGGTAGCGCAAGAGACCCAGTACTTC
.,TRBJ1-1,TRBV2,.,CASRRDGTEAFF,TGTGCCAGCAGAAGAGATGGAACTGAAGCTTTCTTT
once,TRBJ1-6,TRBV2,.,CASSSSSYNSPLHF,TGTGCCAGCAGTAGTAGCTCCTATAATTCACCCCTCCACTTT
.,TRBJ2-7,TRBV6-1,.,CASKFLGLVHSEQYF,TGTGCCAGCAAGTTCCTTGGGCTGGTACATTCCGAGCAGTACTTC
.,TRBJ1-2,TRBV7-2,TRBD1,CASSLTGNGYTF,TGTGCCAGCAGCCTGACAGGGAATGGCTACACCTTC
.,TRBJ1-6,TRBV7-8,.,CASSLGFMWEYNSPLHF,TGTGCCAGCAGCTTAGGATTCATGTGGGAATATAATTCACCCCTCCACTTT
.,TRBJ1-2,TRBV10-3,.,CAISQVGNYGYTF,TGTGCCATTTCCCAGGTAGGGAACTATGGCTACACCTTC
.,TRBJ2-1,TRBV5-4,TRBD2,CASSLLWTSGGEQFF,TGTGCCAGCAGCTTGCTCTGGACTAGCGGGGGGGAGCAGTTCTTC
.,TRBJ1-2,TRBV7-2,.,CASSFGGEYGYTF,TGTGCCAGCAGCTTCGGGGGCGAATATGGCTACACCTTC
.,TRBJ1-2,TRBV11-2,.,CASSFAPWERNYGYTF,TGTGCCAGCAGCTTCGCTCCATGGGAACGGAACTATGGCTACACCTTC
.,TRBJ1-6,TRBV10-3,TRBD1,CAISRGQGPTYNSPLHF,TGTGCCATCAGTAGAGGACAGGGGCCTACCTATAATTCACCCCTCCACTTT
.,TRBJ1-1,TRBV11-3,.,CASSLGDQVEAFF,TGTGCCAGCAGCTTGGGGGACCAAGTTGAAGCTTTCTTT
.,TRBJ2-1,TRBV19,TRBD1,CATSTGGNEQFF,TGTGCCACCTCTACAGGGGGCAATGAGCAGTTCTTC
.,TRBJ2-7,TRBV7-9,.,CASSLSGIGEQYF,TGTGCCAGCAGCTTATCAGGGATTGGGGAGCAGTACTTC
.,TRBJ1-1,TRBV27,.,CASSLLANTEAFF,TGTGCCAGCAGTTTATTGGCTAACACTGAAGCTTTCTTT
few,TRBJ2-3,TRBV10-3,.,CANMPPTDTSTDTQYF,TGTGCCAACATGCCCCCCACGGATACTAGCACAGATACGCAGTATTTT
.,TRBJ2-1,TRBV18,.,CASSLLGPMGTGSGEQFF,TGTGCCAGCTCACTTCTTGGACCGATGGGGACCGGGTCCGGTGAGCAGTTCTTC
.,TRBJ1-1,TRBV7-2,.,CASTLRDTEAFF,TGTGCCAGCACCCTCCGGGACACTGAAGCTTTCTTT
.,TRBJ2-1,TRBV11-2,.,CASSLATYNEQFF,TGTGCCAGCAGCTTAGCCACCTACAATGAGCAGTTCTTC
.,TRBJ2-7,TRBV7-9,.,CASSLAHYEQYF,TGTGCCAGCAGCTTAGCGCACTACGAGCAGTACTTC
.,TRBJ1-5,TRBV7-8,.,CASSPRTVMNQPQHF,TGTGCCAGCAGCCCACGGACAGTGATGAATCAGCCCCAGCATTTT
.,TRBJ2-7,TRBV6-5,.,CASSYQETYEQYF,TGTGCCAGCAGTTATCAAGAGACCTACGAGCAGTACTTC
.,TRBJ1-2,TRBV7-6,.,CASSFRPDSEGGYTF,TGTGCCAGCAGCTTTCGACCCGATTCGGAGGGTGGCTACACCTTC
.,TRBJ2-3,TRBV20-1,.,CSARYADTQYF,TGCAGTGCTAGATACGCAGATACGCAGTATTTT
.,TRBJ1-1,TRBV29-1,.,CSVDSIGRLTEAFF,TGCAGCGTTGACAGTATCGGCAGGCTCACTGAAGCTTTCTTT
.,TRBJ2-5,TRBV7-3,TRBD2,CASSLWSGGQETQYF,TGTGCCAGCAGCCTCTGGAGCGGGGGGCAAGAGACCCAGTACTTC
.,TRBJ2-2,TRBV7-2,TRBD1,CASSNTGVVSGELFF,TGTGCCAGCAGCAATACAGGGGTCGTGTCCGGGGAGCTGTTTTTT